This T cell receptor beta chain comes out of a study of cytotoxic CD8 clonotypes in ibrutinib-treated CLL. Regarding the study as a whole: Clonality rose at ibrutinib response, held steady in sustained remission, and fell toward baseline at progression.

As regards this clone: Its target is not known.

Target depth was 1 in 200,000 to 1 in 1 million T cells, about 10x per clonotype. Profiling relied on immunoSEQ multiplex PCR, and the TCRdb table lists in-frame clones only, not all of them. The table includes some 290,000 clones, just under 80% detected once. Germline V gene lookup returns CDR1 SGHNT and CDR2 YYREEE (reference sequence). The CDR3 has 14 residues. V lost 4 bases and J 6 bases, leaving 16 bases between the germline ends. With cryopreserved PBMCs as the source, around 1.9 micrograms of genomic DNA went to TCR beta libraries. V is TRBV5-4 and J is TRBJ1-1; no reliable D call. This clonotype originated in a human donor with chronic lymphocytic leukemia. The material was PBMCs, obtained before ibrutinib treatment. The CDR3 region is CASSVTVAGSEAFF. The DNA of the CDR3 is TGTGCCAGCAGCGTCACAGTGGCAGGCTCTGAAGCTTTCTTT.